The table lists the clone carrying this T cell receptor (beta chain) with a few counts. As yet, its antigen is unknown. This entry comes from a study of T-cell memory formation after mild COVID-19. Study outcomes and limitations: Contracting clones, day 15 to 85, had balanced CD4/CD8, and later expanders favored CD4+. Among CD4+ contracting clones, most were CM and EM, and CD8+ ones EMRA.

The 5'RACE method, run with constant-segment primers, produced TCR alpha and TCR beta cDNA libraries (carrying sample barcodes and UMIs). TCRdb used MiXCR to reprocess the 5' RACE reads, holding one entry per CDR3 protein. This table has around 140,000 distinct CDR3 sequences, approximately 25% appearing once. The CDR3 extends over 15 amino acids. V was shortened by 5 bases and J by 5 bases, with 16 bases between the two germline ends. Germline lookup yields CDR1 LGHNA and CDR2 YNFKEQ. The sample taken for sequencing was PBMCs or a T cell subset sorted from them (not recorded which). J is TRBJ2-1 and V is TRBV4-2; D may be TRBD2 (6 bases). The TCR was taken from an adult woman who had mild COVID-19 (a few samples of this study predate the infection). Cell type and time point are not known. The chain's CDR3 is CASSYVASDNNEQFF. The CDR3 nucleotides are TGTGCCAGCAGCTATGTGGCTAGCGATAACAATGAGCAGTTCTTC.